A selection of T cell receptor beta chains follows, all from one sample in a study of metastatic and nonmetastatic thyroid tumors. TCRdb used MiXCR to call clones anew from the PCR reads. In the table there are over 12,000 clones, roughly 29% of which are singletons. The source material was tumor tissue. Receptor source: a female donor with papillary thyroid cancer or a benign thyroid nodule (not recorded which). Some clones in this sample may be carry-over from other donors' samples. Each CDR3 is given without its conserved first and last residue. Fields, in order: V gene, J gene, clone size, CDR3 protein. Size is omitted from some rows. Given values are once, few, many or a class for expanded clones.

v_gene: TRBV7-9; j_gene: TRBJ2-1; abundance: many; CDR3aa: ASTPMAF
v_gene: TRBV5-1; j_gene: TRBJ2-7; abundance: medium-sized; CDR3aa: ASSLGTGVGEQY
v_gene: TRBV6-1; j_gene: TRBJ2-7; abundance: large; CDR3aa: ASSARTEAYEQY
v_gene: TRBV27; j_gene: TRBJ2-2; abundance: medium-sized; CDR3aa: ASSLSGYTGELF
v_gene: TRBV18; j_gene: TRBJ2-5; abundance: many; CDR3aa: ASSLRDRAETQY
v_gene: TRBV12-3/TRBV12-4; j_gene: TRBJ2-5; abundance: few; CDR3aa: ASSRGAKETQY
v_gene: TRBV3-1; j_gene: TRBJ2-2; abundance: once; CDR3aa: ASSQYGGSTGELF
v_gene: TRBV6-1; j_gene: TRBJ1-3; abundance: many; CDR3aa: ASSPTGASGNTIY
v_gene: TRBV20-1; j_gene: TRBJ2-7; abundance: .; CDR3aa: SARPSGASPYEQY
v_gene: TRBV2; j_gene: TRBJ2-5; abundance: .; CDR3aa: ASNQGQTQETQY
v_gene: TRBV2; j_gene: TRBJ1-2; abundance: medium-sized; CDR3aa: ASSQLHPGVGAGYT
v_gene: TRBV6-1; j_gene: TRBJ2-7; abundance: few; CDR3aa: ASNSRTVPSYEQY
v_gene: TRBV3-1; j_gene: TRBJ2-3; abundance: .; CDR3aa: ASSLAGGLQY
v_gene: TRBV28; j_gene: TRBJ1-5; abundance: .; CDR3aa: ASTPGTVPSHH
v_gene: TRBV4-3; j_gene: TRBJ2-2; abundance: many; CDR3aa: ASSQELWGGTGELF
v_gene: TRBV7-9; j_gene: TRBJ2-7; abundance: .; CDR3aa: ASSLAGGHGEQY